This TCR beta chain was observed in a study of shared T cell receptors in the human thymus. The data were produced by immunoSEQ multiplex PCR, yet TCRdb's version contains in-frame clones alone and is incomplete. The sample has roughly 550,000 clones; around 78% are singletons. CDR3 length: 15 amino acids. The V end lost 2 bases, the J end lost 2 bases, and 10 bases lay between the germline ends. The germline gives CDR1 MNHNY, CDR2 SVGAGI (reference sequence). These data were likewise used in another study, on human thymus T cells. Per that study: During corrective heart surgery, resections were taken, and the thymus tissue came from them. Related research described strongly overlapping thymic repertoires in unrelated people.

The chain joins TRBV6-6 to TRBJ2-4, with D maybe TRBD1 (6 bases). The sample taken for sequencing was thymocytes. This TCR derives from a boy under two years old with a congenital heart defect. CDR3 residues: CASSYAGVTKNIQYF. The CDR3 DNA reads TGTGCCAGCAGTTACGCAGGGGTAACCAAAAACATTCAGTACTTC.